This is a list of T cell receptor beta chains from one sample in a study of PD-L1 blockade in urothelial cancer. The repertoire was sequenced with immunoSEQ multiplex PCR; TCRdb's copy has only in-frame clones and lacks some. Here the sample spans roughly 77,000 clones, 80% to 85% being singletons. Sample: PBMCs, taken around atezolizumab (anti-PD-L1) treatment. The receptors were sampled from a woman aged 70-85 years with urothelial cancer. Each CDR3 is given with its conserved first and last residue. The order of the fields is clone size, J gene, D gene, V gene, CDR3 DNA, CDR3 protein. D genes are given only for firm matches. Expanded clones are given a class, and other clones once, few, many or no size at all.

NA	TRBJ1-2	NA	TRBV7-9	TGTGCCAGCAGCACGGCGGCGCAGGGGACCTATGGCTACACCTTC	CASSTAAQGTYGYTF
NA	TRBJ1-2	TRBD1	TRBV18	TGTGCCAGCTCACCGCCGACAGGGTATATGGTTGGCTACACCTTC	CASSPPTGYMVGYTF
few	TRBJ1-5	TRBD1	TRBV4-2	TGTGCCAGCAGCCAAGGGGGACAGGGTGTGCAGCCCCAGCATTTT	CASSQGGQGVQPQHF
NA	TRBJ2-1	TRBD1	TRBV28	TGTGCCAGCAGTACCCCAGGGGGCCGGAGGGAGCAGTTCTTC	CASSTPGGRREQFF
NA	TRBJ2-1	TRBD1	TRBV6-6	TGTGCCAGCAGCCGCCGGGACAGGGATTACAATGAGCAGTTCTTC	CASSRRDRDYNEQFF
NA	TRBJ1-6	NA	TRBV18	TGTGCCAGCTCACCGGAGGGTGCGGATTCACCCCTCCACTTT	CASSPEGADSPLHF
NA	TRBJ1-1	NA	TRBV5-1	TGCGCCAGCAGCTTGGACGGCGGGGACGGGACTGAAGCTTTCTTT	CASSLDGGDGTEAFF
once	TRBJ1-5	TRBD1	TRBV19	TGTGCCTCCCGAAAAATCACGGGACAGGGAGGGCAGCCCCAGCATTTT	CASRKITGQGGQPQHF
NA	TRBJ2-3	TRBD1	TRBV15	TGTGCCACCAGCAGAGTGGACAGGAGCACAGATACGCAGTATTTT	CATSRVDRSTDTQYF
NA	TRBJ1-3	NA	TRBV4-3	TGCGCCAGCAGCCAAGACGCAGGGTTTGGAAACACCATATATTTT	CASSQDAGFGNTIYF
NA	TRBJ1-2	NA	TRBV29-1	TGCAGCGTTGTGAGGGAGGGCTATGGCTACACCTTC	CSVVREGYGYTF
NA	TRBJ1-5	TRBD1	TRBV18	TGTGCCAGCTCACCAAGGACAGGGGTCAATCAGCCCCAGCATTTT	CASSPRTGVNQPQHF
NA	TRBJ2-2	NA	TRBV28	TGTGCCAGCAGTTCCCCGGACTCGCTTAACGGGGAGCTGTTTTTT	CASSSPDSLNGELFF
once	TRBJ2-7	NA	TRBV30	TGTGCCTGGGGGACTGTTGCCTACGAGCAGTACTTC	CAWGTVAYEQYF
NA	TRBJ2-3	NA	TRBV7-2	TGTGCCAGCAGCCCACAGGGAAGCACAGATACGCAGTATTTT	CASSPQGSTDTQYF
few	TRBJ2-5	NA	TRBV5-8	TGTGCCAGCAGCCCCCGGAGGGAGACCCAGTACTTC	CASSPRRETQYF
NA	TRBJ2-5	NA	TRBV30	TGTGCCTGGAGTGTACGACTAGGGGGCGAGACCCAGTACTTC	CAWSVRLGGETQYF
NA	TRBJ2-7	TRBD1	TRBV18	TGTGCCAGCTCACTCCCAGGGGGATATTCCTACGAGCAGTACTTC	CASSLPGGYSYEQYF
NA	TRBJ1-2	NA	TRBV29-1	TGCAGCGTTGGAGACAGGTTTGGCTACACCTTC	CSVGDRFGYTF
NA	TRBJ1-1	TRBD1	TRBV25-1	TGTGCCAGCAGTGAAGTTGGACAGGGGAACACTGAAGCTTTCTTT	CASSEVGQGNTEAFF
NA	TRBJ2-7	NA	TRBV19	TGTGCCAGTAGTATAGACAGGATGACCCTCCAGCAGTACTTC	CASSIDRMTLQQYF
NA	TRBJ1-2	TRBD1	TRBV2	TGTGCCAGCAGTGCAGGGGGCAACTATGGCTACACCTTC	CASSAGGNYGYTF
NA	TRBJ2-5	NA	TRBV13	TGTGCCAGCTTGGGCGGCCCGGGGCAAGAGACCCAGTACTTC	CASLGGPGQETQYF
NA	TRBJ2-7	TRBD1	TRBV19	TGTGCCAGTAGTATCCAGAGGGACAGTCACGAGCAGTACTTC	CASSIQRDSHEQYF
once	TRBJ2-7	TRBD1	TRBV18	TGTGCCAGCTCCGGACAGGAATACTACGAGCAGTACTTC	CASSGQEYYEQYF
NA	TRBJ1-1	NA	TRBV28	TGTGCCAGCGGCCTCAGGGGTGAAGGGACTGAAGCTTTCTTT	CASGLRGEGTEAFF
many	TRBJ1-2	NA	TRBV2	TGTGCCAGCAGGGAGAGGACGGGGATTGACTATGGCTACACCTTC	CASRERTGIDYGYTF
once	TRBJ2-1	TRBD1	TRBV29-1	TGCAGCGTGCGCTTCAGACAGGGATACCACTCCTACAATGAGCAGTTCTTC	CSVRFRQGYHSYNEQFF
once	TRBJ2-7	TRBD1	TRBV5-1	TGCGCCAGCAGCCCTTTGCCGGGACAGGACACCTACGAGCAGTACTTC	CASSPLPGQDTYEQYF
once	TRBJ2-5	TRBD1	TRBV7-6	TGTGCCAGCAGCTTAGGGACAGGGGCGATGGGCACCCAAGAGACCCAGTACTTC	CASSLGTGAMGTQETQYF
once	TRBJ2-7	TRBD1	TRBV7-2	TGTGCCAGCAGCTCCACGGACAGGGAGGTCTACGAGCAGTACTTC	CASSSTDREVYEQYF
NA	TRBJ2-2	TRBD2	TRBV10-2	TGCGCCAGGGCTAGCGGGACGAACACCGGGGAGCTGTTTTTT	CARASGTNTGELFF
medium-sized	TRBJ1-2	NA	TRBV6-4	TGTGCCAGCAGTGACACCCCGCAGGCGCTCTATGGCTACACCTTC	CASSDTPQALYGYTF
NA	TRBJ2-7	TRBD1	TRBV5-1	TGCGCCAGCAGCTTGAACCGGGACAGGCACGACGAGCAGTACTTC	CASSLNRDRHDEQYF
NA	TRBJ2-2	NA	TRBV2	TGTGCCAGCCTTAAGGGAGTCGCCGGGGAGCTGTTTTTT	CASLKGVAGELFF
NA	TRBJ2-2	TRBD1	TRBV5-1	TGCGCCAGCAGCTTGGCCCGGAGGACAGGGACCACCGGGGAGCTGTTTTTT	CASSLARRTGTTGELFF
few	TRBJ2-1	TRBD2	TRBV19	TGTGCCAGTAGTATTTCTCGGACTAGAGATGAGCAGTTCTTC	CASSISRTRDEQFF
NA	TRBJ2-7	TRBD2	TRBV28	TGTGCCAGCAAACCAGCGGGGACCGGGGGCTCCTACGAGCAGTACTTC	CASKPAGTGGSYEQYF
NA	TRBJ1-5	TRBD1	TRBV19	TGTGCCAGTAGTATCTCCGGGACAGGGGGCCGAGGTAATCAGCCCCAGCATTTT	CASSISGTGGRGNQPQHF
NA	TRBJ2-6	NA	TRBV27	TGTGCCAGCAGTTTTGACATCCTCTCTCTCTCTGGGGCCAACGTCCTGACTTTC	CASSFDILSLSGANVLTF
NA	TRBJ2-7	NA	TRBV2	TGTGCCAGCAGTGATGGGACAGCCGCGGGGGAGCAGTACTTC	CASSDGTAAGEQYF
NA	TRBJ2-5	NA	TRBV4-2	TGTGCCAGCAGCGCATACAGGGTCGAGACCCAGTACTTC	CASSAYRVETQYF
NA	TRBJ1-2	NA	TRBV7-2	TGTGCCAGCAGCCCCAGGGTTTTCGACTATGGCTACACCTTC	CASSPRVFDYGYTF
NA	TRBJ2-7	NA	TRBV9	TGTGCCAGCAGCGGGCCTCCGTCTGAGGCGGGGTGGTACGAGCAGTACTTC	CASSGPPSEAGWYEQYF
NA	TRBJ2-3	NA	TRBV5-6	TGTGCCAGCAGCTTCAAAGATACGCAGTATTTT	CASSFKDTQYF
NA	TRBJ1-2	NA	TRBV4-3	TGCGCCAGCAGCCAAATTCTTTTTGCGGGGAGAGCTAACTATGGCTACACCTTC	CASSQILFAGRANYGYTF
NA	TRBJ2-7	TRBD1	TRBV5-4	TGTGCCAGCAGCCTACAGGGGTTCTACGAGCAGTACTTC	CASSLQGFYEQYF
NA	TRBJ2-1	TRBD1	TRBV2	TGTGCCAGCAGTAGGGACAGCAATGAGCAGTTCTTC	CASSRDSNEQFF
few	TRBJ1-6	TRBD1	TRBV10-3	TGTGCCGGTTGCCGGGACAGTCATTCACCCCTCCACTTT	CAGCRDSHSPLHF
NA	TRBJ2-1	NA	TRBV14	TGTGCCAGCAGCCAAGTACTAGAATACAATGAGCAGTTCTTC	CASSQVLEYNEQFF
NA	TRBJ2-1	TRBD2	TRBV10-2	TGCGCCAGGGGGTCCCCGGGAGGGTCCTACAATGAGCAGTTCTTC	CARGSPGGSYNEQFF
NA	TRBJ1-1	NA	TRBV7-6	TGTGCCAGCAGCTATGGGGCAGGGGTAAACACTGAAGCTTTCTTT	CASSYGAGVNTEAFF
few	TRBJ2-2	TRBD2	TRBV19	TGTGCCAGTAGTATAGAGCCGGGGGGGGTCGGGGAGCTGTTTTTT	CASSIEPGGVGELFF